The sequence of this TCR beta chain was determined in a study of somatic mutations in cytotoxic T cells in rheumatoid arthritis (dated by TCRdb to about 2017). General notes on the study: Some T-cell populations stained with V beta antibodies were sorted by flow on a FACSAria II or Sony SH800 to nearly 100% purity, with sorted V beta1+ cells additionally subjected to TCRB sequencing. Patients and controls did not essentially differ in median age, which was nearly identical between the groups. For some 68 rheumatoid arthritis patients and 15 to 20 healthy controls, TCRB deep sequencing was carried out. In newly diagnosed rheumatoid arthritis without treatment, the study examined if expanded CD8+ T-cell clones harbor somatic mutations, relying on TCRB deep sequencing to characterize clonality.

V is shortened by 8 bases, J by 2 bases, and the region joining them spans 20 bases. The germline V gene supplies CDR1 SNHLY and CDR2 FYNNEI. The CDR3 starts with the cysteine, ends with the phenylalanine, and has 16 residues. Just CDR3 DNA is preserved here, 48 bases in frame from base 1. TCRB CDR3 sequencing used the immunoSEQ assay on genomic DNA. The authors processed their data as follows. The analyses included only productive TCRB rearrangements. Defining a clone by its unique TCRB CDR3 sequence, the study calculated clonality as a productive clonality index derived from Shannon entropy. The template counts of each clone relative to the total templates per sample were used to calculate repertoire overlap between two samples. Flow cytometry-measured V-gene usage correlated with V-gene usage from TCRB sequencing, with a Spearman r of 0.55 to 0.7. TCRdb mirrors the immuneACCESS table, restricted to in-frame sequences. Some clones are absent from its copies; in checked studies, under half trace to an unresolved V gene, and the reason for the others is unknown. V, J and clone size derive from that table, while D and trimming were established from the DNA sequence. Present in this sample are almost 20,000 clones, roughly nine tenths of which were seen just once. Of the sample, around 16% is held by the ten largest clones.

Remarks on this clone: Its antigen remains unidentified. Per-nucleotide qualities are absent, and no much larger clonotype sits a single base away.

With a median age of approximately 61 years (range about 21-75) and 55% female, the healthy controls consisted of about 20 blood donors whose buffy coats were used. On an AutoMACS, CD4+ and CD8+ cells were isolated via positive magnetic bead selection, and their purity was verified by flow cytometry. Peripheral blood mononuclear cells were isolated by Ficoll-Paque PLUS density gradient separation. DNA was extracted from CD4-enriched, CD8-enriched or PBMC samples with Nucleospin Tissue or Tissue XS kits and quantified with a Qubit 2.0 fluorometer. Study-level results and caveats: The largest CD8+ clone made up more than 20% of CD8+ cells in about an eighth of the 65 patients, and blood and synovial fluid shared several identical CD8+ TCRB sequences. CD8+ T-cell clonality did not differ significantly between rheumatoid arthritis patients and age-matched healthy controls. It was unknown which antigens the expanded CD8+ clones targeted, and their absence from virus-specific databases did not exclude viral specificity. CD8+ clonality increased with age in patients (Spearman r ≈ 0.5) but not in healthy controls. The slight TRBV07 underrepresentation in patients was not adjusted for multiple comparisons.

Sequencing was performed on CD8+ T cells sorted from blood. Recombination joined TRBV2 with TRBJ2-3, with the D call perhaps TRBD1 or TRBD2, each one matching 5 bases. This TCR derives from a middle-aged man in good health. The nucleotides are TGTGCCAGCCTCGACCAAGGACGGGACGACACAGATACGCAGTATTTT. Its protein product is CASLDQGRDDTDTQYF.